The entry that follows covers one T cell receptor (beta chain) sequence. Its antigen target is currently unknown. A read error is possible here, since a much larger clone lies one base away. This sample was taken from a study of CD8+CD57+ T cells in acquired aplastic anemia (dated by TCRdb to 2016 to 2018). Concerning the study at large: On average, sorted CD4+ and CD8+ cells yielded around 3.5 ug of extracted DNA, with a range of 0.2 to 27.4 ug. A CD8+CD57+ expansion meant a frequency higher than the mean frequency seen in healthy subjects.

Flow cytometry had shown CD8+CD57+ cell expansion in the patients selected for sequencing. All patients had severe acquired aplastic anemia diagnosed by International Study of Aplastic Anemia and Agranulocytosis and Camitta criteria. Patients had received no therapy at the time of blood sampling. In this study, sorted CD4+ and CD8+ T cells from the blood of healthy subjects and of severe aplastic anemia patients had their TCR repertoires deep-sequenced. Patients were enrolled in the USA under clinicaltrials.gov protocols 00001620, 01623167, 00001397, 00071045, 00081523 and 00961064. Ficoll-Paque density gradient centrifugation was used to isolate peripheral blood mononuclear cells. Before DNA extraction, CD4+ and CD8+ T cells were sorted with FACS or magnetic beads. Looking up the germline V gene yields CDR1 SNHLY and CDR2 FYNNEI. The CDR3 measures 17 amino acids from cysteine to phenylalanine. The read is trimmed to its CDR3 DNA, 51 bases read in frame from base 1.

Summary of the overall study and its limitations: Roughly 30 CD8+ CDR3 sequences were shared between patients and controls but appeared highly expressed in patients and within their immunodominant clones. No significant difference in CD8+ Simpson's diversity was found between patients and healthy controls (P=0.060).

TCR beta VDJ combination and CDR3 sequence profiling used genomic DNA as the template. An Illumina HiSeq 2000 was the platform used for TCR repertoire sequencing. Concerning the study's data processing: Repertoire assessment relied on Simpson's diversity index, CDR3 size and DJ length profiles, and TRBV/TRBJ rearrangement plots. Whichever DNA sequence was most abundant in the deep sequencing data was defined as the immunodominant clone. CDR3 amino acid sequences were checked for sharing across subjects and were also compared against the VDJdb database and published repertoires. TCRdb cleaned the public reads at Q25 with fastp, built clones with MiXCR and kept in-frame beta chains. Records with the same CDR3 protein are collapsed into one entry carrying the most frequent genes and DNA. It is TCRdb's table, rather than the study itself, that gives the V and J calls and clone size. The sample table shows around 200,000 distinct CDR3 sequences, and around 50% are seen once. 13% of the sample belongs to the ten largest clones.

The sequence was obtained from a human donor with aplastic anemia. The chain uses TRBV2 and TRBJ2-1; 10 junctional bases match TRBD2. Sequencing input: sorted CD4+, CD8+, or CD8+CD57+ T cells (not recorded which) from PBMCs. The CDR3 reads as follows: CASIASGGAASYNGQFF. The bases are TGTGCCAGCATTGCGAGCGGGGGGGCCGCCTCCTACAATGGGCAGTTCTTC.